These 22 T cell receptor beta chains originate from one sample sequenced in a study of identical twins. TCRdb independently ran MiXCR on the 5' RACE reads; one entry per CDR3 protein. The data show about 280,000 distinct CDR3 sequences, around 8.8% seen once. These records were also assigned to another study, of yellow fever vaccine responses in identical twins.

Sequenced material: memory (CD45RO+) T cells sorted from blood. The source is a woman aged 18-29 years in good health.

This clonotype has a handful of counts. For the CDR3, the DNA is TGTGCCAGCATAATGAATAGCGGGACGGGACAAGAGACCCAGTACTTC. Amino acid sequence: CASIMNSGTGQETQYF. The chain employs TRBV2 and TRBJ2-5; 8 bases agree with TRBD2. This CDR3 has 16 amino acids. Per germline, CDR1 SNHLY and CDR2 FYNNEI. The trim removed 7 bases at V and 2 bases at J, leaving 12 bases unmatched.

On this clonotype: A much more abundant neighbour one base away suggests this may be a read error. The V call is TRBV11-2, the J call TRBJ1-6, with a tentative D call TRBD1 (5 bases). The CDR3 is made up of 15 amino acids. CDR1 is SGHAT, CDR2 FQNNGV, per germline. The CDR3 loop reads CASSPIRGKSSHLHF. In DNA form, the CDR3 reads TGTGCCAGCAGCCCAATTAGGGGAAAATCTTCACACCTCCACTTT.

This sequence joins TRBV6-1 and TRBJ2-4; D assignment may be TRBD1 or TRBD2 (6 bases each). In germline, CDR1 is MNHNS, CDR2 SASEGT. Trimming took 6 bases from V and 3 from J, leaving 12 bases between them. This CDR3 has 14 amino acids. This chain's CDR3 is CASSLGGGKNIQYF. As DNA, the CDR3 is TGTGCCAGCAGCCTAGGGGGAGGCAAAAACATTCAGTACTTC.

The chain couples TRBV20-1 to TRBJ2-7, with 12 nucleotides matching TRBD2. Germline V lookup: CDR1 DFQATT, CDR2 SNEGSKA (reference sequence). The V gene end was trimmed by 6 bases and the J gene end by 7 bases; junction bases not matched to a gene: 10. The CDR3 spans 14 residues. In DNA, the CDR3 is TGCAGTGCAGTTAGGACTAGCGGGACCAAGGAGCAGTACTTC. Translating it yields CSAVRTSGTKEQYF.

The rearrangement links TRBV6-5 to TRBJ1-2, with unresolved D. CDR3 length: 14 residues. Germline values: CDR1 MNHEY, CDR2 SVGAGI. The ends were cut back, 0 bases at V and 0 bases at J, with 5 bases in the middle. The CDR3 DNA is TGTGCCAGCAGTTACTCGGGTACTAACTATGGCTACACCTTC. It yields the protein CASSYSGTNYGYTF.

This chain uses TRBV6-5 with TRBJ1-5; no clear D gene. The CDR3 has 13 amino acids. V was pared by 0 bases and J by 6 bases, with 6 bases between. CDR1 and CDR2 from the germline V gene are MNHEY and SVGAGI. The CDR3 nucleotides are TGTGCCAGCAGTTACTCGATCGGTCAGCCCCAGCATTTT. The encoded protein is CASSYSIGQPQHF.

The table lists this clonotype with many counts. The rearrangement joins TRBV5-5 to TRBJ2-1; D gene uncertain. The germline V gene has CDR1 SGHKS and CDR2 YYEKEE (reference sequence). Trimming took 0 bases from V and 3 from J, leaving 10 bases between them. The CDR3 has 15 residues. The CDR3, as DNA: TGTGCCAGCAGCTTGGGAGTGGCAGGCTACAATGAGCAGTTCTTC. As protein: CASSLGVAGYNEQFF.

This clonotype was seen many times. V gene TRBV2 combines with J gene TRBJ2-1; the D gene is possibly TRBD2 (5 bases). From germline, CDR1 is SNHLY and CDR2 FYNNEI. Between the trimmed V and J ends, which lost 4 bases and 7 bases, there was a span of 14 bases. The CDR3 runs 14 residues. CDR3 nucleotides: TGTGCCAGCAGTGTAGGACTGCTAGGGAATGAGCAGTTCTTC. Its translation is CASSVGLLGNEQFF.

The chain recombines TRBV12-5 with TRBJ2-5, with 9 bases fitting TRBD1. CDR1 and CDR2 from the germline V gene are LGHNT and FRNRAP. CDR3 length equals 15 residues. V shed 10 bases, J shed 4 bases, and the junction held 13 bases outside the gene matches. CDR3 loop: CATHPGQGWGETQYF. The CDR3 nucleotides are TGTGCTACCCACCCGGGACAGGGATGGGGAGAGACCCAGTACTTC.

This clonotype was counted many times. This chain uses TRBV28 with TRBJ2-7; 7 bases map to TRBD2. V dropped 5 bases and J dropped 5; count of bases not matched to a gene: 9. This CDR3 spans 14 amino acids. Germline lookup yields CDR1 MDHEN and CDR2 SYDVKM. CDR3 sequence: CASSVRTSSDEQYF. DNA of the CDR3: TGTGCCAGCAGTGTCCGGACTAGTTCCGACGAGCAGTACTTC.

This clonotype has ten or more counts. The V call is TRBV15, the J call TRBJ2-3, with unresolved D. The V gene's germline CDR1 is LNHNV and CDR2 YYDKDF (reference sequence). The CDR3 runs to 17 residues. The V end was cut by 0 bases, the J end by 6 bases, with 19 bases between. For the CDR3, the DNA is TGTGCCACCAGCAGAGAGATACCGATCTTTCCTTCGGATACGCAGTATTTT. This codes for CATSREIPIFPSDTQYF.

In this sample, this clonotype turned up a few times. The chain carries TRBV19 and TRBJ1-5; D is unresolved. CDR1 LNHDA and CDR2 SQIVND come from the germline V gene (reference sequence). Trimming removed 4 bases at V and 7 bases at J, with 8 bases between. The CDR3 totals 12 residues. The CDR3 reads CASSKLSQPQHF. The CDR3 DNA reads TGTGCCAGTAGTAAGTTAAGCCAGCCCCAGCATTTT.

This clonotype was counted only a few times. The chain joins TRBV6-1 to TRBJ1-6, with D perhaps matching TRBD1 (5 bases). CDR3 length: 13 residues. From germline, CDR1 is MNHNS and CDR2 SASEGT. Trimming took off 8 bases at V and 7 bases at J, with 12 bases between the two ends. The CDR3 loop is CASQAQGNSPLHF. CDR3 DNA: TGTGCCAGCCAAGCCCAGGGAAATTCACCCCTCCACTTT.

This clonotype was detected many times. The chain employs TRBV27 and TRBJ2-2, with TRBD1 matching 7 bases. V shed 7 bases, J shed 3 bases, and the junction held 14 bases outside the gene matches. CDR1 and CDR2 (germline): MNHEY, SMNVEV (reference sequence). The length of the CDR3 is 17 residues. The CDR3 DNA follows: TGTGCCAGCACCTCGGTCAAGGGGGCCTATTACACCGGGGAGCTGTTTTTT. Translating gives CASTSVKGAYYTGELFF.

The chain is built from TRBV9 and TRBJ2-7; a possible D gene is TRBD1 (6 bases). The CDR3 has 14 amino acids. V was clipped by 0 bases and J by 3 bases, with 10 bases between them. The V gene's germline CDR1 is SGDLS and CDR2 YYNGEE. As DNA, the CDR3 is TGTGCCAGCAGCGTAGTGGCAGGGGTCTACGAGCAGTACGTC. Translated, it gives CASSVVAGVYEQYV.

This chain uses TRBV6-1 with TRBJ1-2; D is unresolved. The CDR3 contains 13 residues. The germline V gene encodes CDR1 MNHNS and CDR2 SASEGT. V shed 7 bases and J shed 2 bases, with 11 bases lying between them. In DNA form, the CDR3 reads TGTGCCAGCACTCCCGGGGAGAACTATGGCTACACCTTC. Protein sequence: CASTPGENYGYTF.

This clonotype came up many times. The CDR3 protein is CASSQDLEAGRFSPLHF. CDR3 sequence (DNA): TGTGCCAGCAGCCAAGATCTAGAGGCAGGGAGATTTTCACCCCTCCACTTT. The chain combines TRBV14 with TRBJ1-6, with a tentative D call TRBD1 (5 bases). There are 17 residues in the CDR3. Germline CDR1 reads SGHDN; CDR2 reads FVKESK. Between the trimmed V and J ends, which lost 0 bases and 9 bases, there was a span of 18 bases.

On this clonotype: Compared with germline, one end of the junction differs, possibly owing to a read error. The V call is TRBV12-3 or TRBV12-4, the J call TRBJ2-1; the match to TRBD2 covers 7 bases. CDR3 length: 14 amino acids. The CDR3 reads CASSLPRDYHEQFF. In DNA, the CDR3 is TGTGCCAGCAGTTTACCCCGGGACTACCATGAGCAGTTCTTC.

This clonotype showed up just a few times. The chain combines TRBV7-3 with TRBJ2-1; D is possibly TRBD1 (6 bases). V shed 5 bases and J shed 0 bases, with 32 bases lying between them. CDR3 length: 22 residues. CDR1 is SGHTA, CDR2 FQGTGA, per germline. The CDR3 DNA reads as TGTGCCAGCAGCCACCCTCCCCTGGCACAGGGCTTATCGACGAGCTCCTACAATGAGCAGTTCTTC. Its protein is CASSHPPLAQGLSTSSYNEQFF. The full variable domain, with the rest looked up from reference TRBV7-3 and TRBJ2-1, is GAGVSQTPSNKVTEKGKYVELRCDPISGHTALYWYRQSLGQGPEFLIYFQGTGAADDSGLPNDRFFAVRPEGSVSTLKIQRTERGDSAVYLCASSHPPLAQGLSTSSYNEQFFGPGTRLTVL.

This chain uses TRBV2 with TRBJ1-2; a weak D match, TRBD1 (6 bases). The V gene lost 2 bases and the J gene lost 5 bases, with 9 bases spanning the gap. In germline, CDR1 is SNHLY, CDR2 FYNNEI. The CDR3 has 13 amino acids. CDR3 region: CASSERQEYGYTF. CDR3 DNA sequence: TGTGCCAGCAGTGAAAGACAGGAATATGGCTACACCTTC.

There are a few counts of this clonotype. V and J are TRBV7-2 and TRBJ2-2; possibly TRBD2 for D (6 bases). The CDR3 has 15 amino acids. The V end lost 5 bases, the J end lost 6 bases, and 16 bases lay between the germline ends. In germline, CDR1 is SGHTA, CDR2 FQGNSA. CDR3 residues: CASSALTRAAGELFF. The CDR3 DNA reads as TGTGCCAGCAGCGCTCTGACTAGGGCGGCCGGGGAGCTGTTTTTT. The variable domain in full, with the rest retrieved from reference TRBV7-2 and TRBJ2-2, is GAGVSQSPSNKVTEKGKDVELRCDPISGHTALYWYRQSLGQGLEFLIYFQGNSAPDKSGLPSDRFSAERTGGSVSTLTIQRTQQEDSAVYLCASSALTRAAGELFFGEGSRLTVL.

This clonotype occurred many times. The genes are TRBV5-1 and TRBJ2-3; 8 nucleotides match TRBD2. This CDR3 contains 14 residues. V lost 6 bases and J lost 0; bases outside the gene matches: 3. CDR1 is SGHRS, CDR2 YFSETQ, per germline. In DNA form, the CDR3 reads TGCGCCAGCAAGCGGGAGTCTAGCACAGATACGCAGTATTTT. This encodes CASKRESSTDTQYF.